This paragraph covers one TCR beta chain sequence. These data are taken from a study of blood T cell repertoires in COVID-19. Only in-frame clones appear in the TCRdb table, and some are missing; sequencing was by immunoSEQ multiplex PCR. The sample includes hundreds of thousands of clones, around 89% seen only once; the top ten take 2.4%. The trim removed 0 bases at V and 4 bases at J, leaving 12 bases unmatched. The CDR3 has 18 amino acids. Germline-derived CDR1 and CDR2 are SGHDN and FVKESK. This chain connects TRBV14 to TRBJ1-5; 7 positions agree with TRBD1. The sequenced sample consisted of PBMCs or T cells enriched from blood (not recorded which). The clonotype originates from a woman between 18 and 29 years old who had recovered from COVID-19. The CDR3 bases are TGTGCCAGCAGCCAAGATCCCAATACAGGGGATGATAATCAGCCCCAGCATTTT. This gives the protein CASSQDPNTGDDNQPQHF.